Described below is a single TCR beta chain sequence and its context. Its target is unknown. The source of the sample is a study of T cell responses to AZD1222 COVID-19 vaccine. Whole-study findings and limits: Possibly, clonal diversity was underestimated; donors were largely white British and included more females. Breadth and depth of Spike-specific TCRs rose after two AZD1222 doses. Across spike, vaccine-associated CD4 TCRs were found, dominant at 160-218 and 743-854. The study reported that nearly half of spike-specific TCRs target unmutated variant regions.

Profiling relied on immunoSEQ multiplex PCR, and the TCRdb table lists in-frame clones only, not all of them. The table has 95,000 to 150,000 clones, about 87% seen once. V shed 8 bases and J 1 base; nucleotides not matched to a gene: 11. Germline V gene data show CDR1 as LGHNA and CDR2 as YSLEER. The CDR3 has 16 amino acids. The receptor was derived from an adult in good health. The source material was peripheral blood, sampled on day 0 of AZD1222 vaccination. The chain uses TRBV4-3 and TRBJ2-4; 7 bases are shared with TRBD1. CDR3 DNA: TGCGCCAGCGCGGAAAAACAGGGGCTCGCCAAAAACATTCAGTACTTC. This sequence encodes CASAEKQGLAKNIQYF.